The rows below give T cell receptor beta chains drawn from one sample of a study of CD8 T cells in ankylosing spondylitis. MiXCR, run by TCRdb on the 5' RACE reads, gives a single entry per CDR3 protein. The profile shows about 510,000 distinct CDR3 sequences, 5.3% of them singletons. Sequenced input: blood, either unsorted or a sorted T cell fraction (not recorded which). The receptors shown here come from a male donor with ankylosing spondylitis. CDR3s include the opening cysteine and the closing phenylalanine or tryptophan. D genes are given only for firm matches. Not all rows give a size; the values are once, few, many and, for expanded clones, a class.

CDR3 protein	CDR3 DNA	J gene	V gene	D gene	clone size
CASSLGHGGAYEQYF	TGTGCCAGCAGCTTAGGGCACGGGGGGGCCTACGAGCAGTACTTC	TRBJ2-7	TRBV7-2	TRBD2	few
CASSDRAINDNEQFF	TGTGCCAGCAGTGACAGGGCCATTAATGACAATGAGCAGTTCTTC	TRBJ2-1	TRBV12-3/TRBV12-4	TRBD1	few
CASSPTADQETQYF	TGTGCCAGCTCACCAACAGCCGACCAAGAGACCCAGTACTTC	TRBJ2-5	TRBV18	NA	many
CASSQGTADSTDTQYF	TGCGCCAGCAGCCAAGGGACGGCGGATAGCACAGATACGCAGTATTTT	TRBJ2-3	TRBV5-1	NA	NA
CASSSQGAFTDTQYF	TGTGCCAGCAGCTCACAGGGGGCCTTCACAGATACGCAGTATTTT	TRBJ2-3	TRBV7-9	TRBD1	many
CASSPGQGSWWGYTF	TGCGCCAGCAGCCCCGGACAGGGGAGTTGGTGGGGCTACACCTTC	TRBJ1-2	TRBV5-1	TRBD1	few
CASSLMTVEQFF	TGTGCCAGCAGCTTGATGACAGTCGAGCAGTTCTTC	TRBJ2-1	TRBV5-4	NA	many
CSATKTGLGADTQYF	TGCAGTGCTACAAAAACAGGGTTAGGCGCAGATACGCAGTATTTT	TRBJ2-3	TRBV20-1	NA	many
CSVGDGYEQYF	TGCAGCGTTGGGGACGGTTACGAGCAGTACTTC	TRBJ2-7	TRBV29-1	NA	many
CASSVGGTGYYGYTF	TGTGCCAGCAGCGTCGGTGGGACTGGATACTATGGCTACACCTTC	TRBJ1-2	TRBV9	NA	many
CSARVRDWGGDTQYF	TGCAGTGCTAGAGTCCGGGACTGGGGGGGAGATACGCAGTATTTT	TRBJ2-3	TRBV20-1	TRBD2	few
CASSSGRDRLDEQYF	TGTGCCAGCAGTTCAGGCAGGGACAGGCTCGACGAGCAGTACTTC	TRBJ2-7	TRBV28	TRBD1	few
CSASSGFSYEQYF	TGCAGTGCTTCTAGCGGTTTCTCCTACGAGCAGTACTTC	TRBJ2-7	TRBV20-1	TRBD2	many
CASSYRGQGAEAFF	TGTGCCAGCAGCTACAGGGGCCAGGGGGCTGAAGCTTTCTTT	TRBJ1-1	TRBV11-1	TRBD1	many
CASSVAPGGIEAFF	TGTGCCAGCAGCGTAGCTCCTGGGGGAATCGAAGCTTTCTTT	TRBJ1-1	TRBV9	NA	many
CSASDNPDSPLHF	TGCAGTGCAAGTGATAACCCCGATTCACCCCTCCACTTT	TRBJ1-6	TRBV20-1	NA	NA
CASSSALAGGLNEQFF	TGTGCCAGCAGTTCTGCCCTAGCGGGAGGGTTAAATGAGCAGTTCTTC	TRBJ2-1	TRBV12-3/TRBV12-4	TRBD2	many
CASSFGLAEPYEQYF	TGTGCCAGCAGCTTCGGACTAGCGGAGCCCTACGAGCAGTACTTC	TRBJ2-7	TRBV9	TRBD2	many
CASRPIRGGDQYF	TGTGCCAGCAGACCCATCAGGGGGGGGGACCAGTACTTC	TRBJ2-5	TRBV27	NA	many
CSATKGGDTEAFF	TGCAGTGCTACCAAGGGGGGGGACACTGAAGCTTTCTTT	TRBJ1-1	TRBV20-1	NA	many
CASSSGRNYEQYF	TGCGCCAGCAGTTCGGGACGGAACTACGAGCAGTACTTC	TRBJ2-7	TRBV5-1	NA	many
CSVEADAYEQYF	TGCAGCGTTGAGGCGGATGCCTACGAGCAGTACTTC	TRBJ2-7	TRBV29-1	NA	many
CSGGTGDTDTQYF	TGCAGCGGCGGGACAGGGGACACAGATACGCAGTATTTT	TRBJ2-3	TRBV29-1	TRBD1	many
CASSFRRGDQYF	TGTGCCAGCAGCTTTAGGCGGGGGGACCAGTACTTC	TRBJ2-5	TRBV7-9	TRBD2	few
CASRRGAHGNTGELFF	TGCGCCAGCAGGAGGGGGGCTCATGGAAACACCGGGGAGCTGTTTTTT	TRBJ2-2	TRBV10-1	NA	many
CASSDGTGLNTEAFF	TGTGCCAGCAGTGATGGGACAGGGTTGAACACTGAAGCTTTCTTT	TRBJ1-1	TRBV27	TRBD1	many
CASSQDLAGVNEKLFF	TGCGCCAGCAGCCAAGATTTGGCAGGGGTGAATGAAAAACTGTTTTTT	TRBJ1-4	TRBV4-1	NA	many
CASSLGRYAYNEQFF	TGTGCCAGCAGCTTGGGCAGGTATGCATACAATGAGCAGTTCTTC	TRBJ2-1	TRBV5-4	NA	many
CASSLRSKGEAFF	TGCGCCAGCAGCTTGAGGTCAAAGGGTGAAGCTTTCTTT	TRBJ1-1	TRBV5-1	NA	many
CASSTIILMGTEAFF	TGTGCCAGCAGCACCATTATCCTCATGGGCACTGAAGCTTTCTTT	TRBJ1-1	TRBV21-1	NA	many
CASSSGMGTGQYF	TGTGCCAGCAGCTCGGGTATGGGTACGGGGCAGTACTTC	TRBJ2-7	TRBV7-6	NA	few
CASSLDPTSTDTQYF	TGCGCCAGCAGCTTGGACCCTACTAGCACAGATACGCAGTATTTT	TRBJ2-3	TRBV5-1	NA	NA
CASSDTRADTQYF	TGCGCCAGCAGTGATACTAGAGCAGATACGCAGTATTTT	TRBJ2-3	TRBV10-2	NA	many
CASSYSTVTEAFF	TGTGCCAGCAGTTACTCGACAGTCACTGAAGCTTTCTTT	TRBJ1-1	TRBV6-5	NA	many
CSASRYQVGSEQFF	TGCAGTGCTAGTAGGTACCAGGTTGGGAGTGAGCAGTTCTTC	TRBJ2-1	TRBV20-1	NA	many
CASSYGTEAFF	TGTGCCAGCAGCTACGGGACTGAAGCTTTCTTT	TRBJ1-1	TRBV7-2	NA	many
CASSQPWVGTRVYEQYF	TGCGCCAGCAGCCAGCCCTGGGTTGGGACTAGAGTCTACGAGCAGTACTTC	TRBJ2-7	TRBV4-1	TRBD2	NA
CATSSSGRTDTQYF	TGTGCCACCTCCTCTAGCGGGAGGACAGATACGCAGTATTTT	TRBJ2-3	TRBV15	TRBD2	many
CASSPPGERAGSYNEQFF	TGCGCCAGCAGCCCGCCGGGGGAGCGGGCAGGGTCCTACAATGAGCAGTTCTTC	TRBJ2-1	TRBV5-1	NA	many
CASSPLREQYF	TGTGCCAGCAGCCCCCTACGGGAGCAGTACTTC	TRBJ2-7	TRBV7-9	NA	few
CASSGQTTGGTEAFF	TGCGCCAGCAGCGGCCAGACGACAGGGGGCACTGAAGCTTTCTTT	TRBJ1-1	TRBV5-1	TRBD1	many
CASSHFSGALRGNEQFF	TGCGCCAGCAGCCATTTTAGCGGGGCCCTTAGGGGGAATGAGCAGTTCTTC	TRBJ2-1	TRBV5-1	TRBD2	many